This T cell receptor (beta chain) is from a study of T cells after posttransplantation cyclophosphamide. CDR1 is LNHDA, CDR2 SQIVND, per germline (reference sequence). The CDR3 runs 15 residues. Trimming pared 5 bases from V and 2 bases from J, leaving 14 bases between. The table lists this clone with a few counts. Busulfan-fludarabine conditioning, marrow transplant, and cyclophosphamide on days +3 and +4 were administered. Using immunoSEQ multiplex PCR, the repertoire was profiled, and TCRdb retains in-frame clones only, with some absent. Of 8,000 to 9,500 clones detected, about 90% appear once; the ten largest clones hold about 1.2%.

This chain connects TRBV19 to TRBJ2-3, with D tentatively TRBD1 (6 bases). Sequences were derived from CD4+ T cells sorted from blood, sampled around 1,500 days after allogeneic stem cell transplant with posttransplant cyclophosphamide. This TCR was recovered from a female patient aged 50 to 65 who received an allogeneic stem cell transplant from a related donor, was CMV-positive, and had no GVHD. Some T cells may originate from the graft donor. CDR3 in DNA: TGTGCCAGTAGTCCCCCGGGACAAATCACAGATACGCAGTATTTT. The encoded protein is CASSPPGQITDTQYF.